These 27 T cell receptor beta chains came from one sample sequenced in a study of T cell repertoires and HLA-DP antigens. No antigen is known for these receptors. Profiled with immunoSEQ multiplex PCR; TCRdb holds only in-frame clones, not every one. The data hold around 90,000 clones, with approximately 86% observed a single time. Sequenced material: CD4+ T cells from PBMCs. The receptors here all came from a man aged 45-60 years in good health and CMV-seronegative.

This clone showed up just a few times. V is TRBV27 and J is TRBJ2-2; TRBD1 matches 9 bases. The CDR3 runs 14 residues. CDR1 MNHEY and CDR2 SMNVEV come from the germline V gene (reference sequence). Losses at the gene ends were 6 bases for V and 7 bases for J; bases not matched to a gene: 6. CDR3 coding DNA: TGTGCCAGCAGCCCCGGGACAGGGAACGGGGAGCTGTTTTTT. Residues: CASSPGTGNGELFF.

The chain is built from TRBV5-8 and TRBJ2-7, with 7 bases that match TRBD1. The CDR3 consists of 15 residues. Germline CDR1 and CDR2: SGHTS and YDEGEE. V was pared by 4 bases and J by 5 bases, with 12 bases of the junction left unmatched. The CDR3 protein is CASSKRQGLSHEQYF. As DNA, the CDR3 is TGTGCCAGCAGCAAGAGACAGGGATTAAGCCACGAGCAGTACTTC. Full variable domain (remainder filled in from reference TRBV5-8 and TRBJ2-7): EAGVTQSPTHLIKTRGQQATLRCSPISGHTSVYWYQQALGLGLQFLLWYDEGEERNRGNFPPRFSGRQFPNYSSELNVNALELEDSALYLCASSKRQGLSHEQYFGPGTRLTVT.

CDR3 bases: TGTGCCAGCAGCCCAAAGGCGGGGATAGACACTGAAGCTTTCTTT. The encoded protein is CASSPKAGIDTEAFF. The chain links TRBV11-2 to TRBJ1-1; the D is unclear. V lost 5 bases, J lost 3 bases, and 16 bases lay in between. Germline CDR1 reads SGHAT; CDR2 reads FQNNGV. This CDR3 region has 15 residues.

This chain uses TRBV27 with TRBJ2-1, with 7 bases aligning to TRBD2. Germline CDR1 MNHEY, CDR2 SMNVEV (reference sequence). The ends lost 4 bases at V and 8 bases at J; junction bases unmatched: 5. The CDR3 sequence is 13 residues long. The CDR3 reads CASSWGGFYEQFF. CDR3 in DNA: TGTGCCAGCAGTTGGGGGGGGTTCTATGAGCAGTTCTTC.

The V and J genes are TRBV9 and TRBJ2-3; 10 bases align to TRBD2. From germline, CDR1 is SGDLS and CDR2 YYNGEE. The V gene end was trimmed by 0 bases and the J gene end by 0 bases; junction bases not matched to a gene: 10. The length of the CDR3 is 19 residues. CDR3 protein: CASSVGRVAGGLSTDTQYF. The CDR3 DNA reads as TGTGCCAGCAGCGTAGGTCGAGTAGCGGGGGGCCTTAGCACAGATACGCAGTATTTT.

This clone turned up a few times. The chain links TRBV27 to TRBJ1-1; 8 nucleotides align to TRBD1. The CDR3 is 14 residues long. The V gene's germline CDR1 is MNHEY and CDR2 SMNVEV (reference sequence). The V and J ends lost 6 bases and 1 base, in that order; junction bases with no gene match: 4. In nucleotides, the CDR3 is TGTGCCAGCAGCGGACAGGGCACGAACACTGAAGCTTTCTTT. This gives the protein CASSGQGTNTEAFF.

On this clone: The junction departs from germline at one end; a sequencing error may be responsible. Other nucleotide sequences in the sample specify the same CDR3. The J gene is TRBJ1-2, the V gene TRBV29-1; TRBD1 aligns across 10 bases. Germline assignment: CDR1 SQVTM and CDR2 ANQGSEA. This CDR3 region has 14 residues. CDR3 coding DNA: TGCAGCTTCCTACCGGGACAGGGGATCGGAGGCTACACCTTT. It specifies CSFLPGQGIGGYTF.

The J gene is TRBJ1-1, the V gene TRBV6-5; tentatively, D is TRBD1 (6 bases). The germline CDR1 and CDR2 sequences are MNHEY and SVGAGI. The CDR3 spans 13 residues. V gave up 6 bases and J gave up 2 bases, with 10 bases separating them. DNA of the CDR3: TGTGCCAGCAGCAGACAGGTAAACACTGAAGCTTTCTTT. Translation gives CASSRQVNTEAFF.

The J gene is TRBJ1-2, the V gene TRBV6-1; no clear D gene. This CDR3 region has 12 residues. Looked up from germline, CDR1 is MNHNS and CDR2 is SASEGT. V lost 10 bases, J lost 3 bases, and 12 bases lay in between. The CDR3 here is CATMGEDYGYTF. In DNA, the CDR3 is TGTGCCACGATGGGCGAAGACTATGGCTACACCTTC.

This chain joins TRBV11-2 and TRBJ2-7; D is possibly TRBD1 (6 bases). Germline V CDR1 and CDR2: SGHAT, FQNNGV. Trimming pared 1 base from V and 5 bases from J, leaving 9 bases between. This CDR3 has 13 amino acids. The CDR3 DNA follows: TGTGCCAGCAGCTTAGTTCAGGGGAACGAGCAGTACTTC. Translating it yields CASSLVQGNEQYF.

V and J are TRBV5-1 and TRBJ2-1, with D perhaps TRBD2 (5 bases). The V end lost 3 bases, the J end lost 3 bases, and 7 bases lay between the germline ends. This CDR3 is 13 amino acids long. Germline V CDR1 and CDR2: SGHRS, YFSETQ. In DNA, the CDR3 is TGCGCCAGCAGCTACGACTACTACAATGAGCAGTTCTTC. Translating it yields CASSYDYYNEQFF.

The V call is TRBV13, the J call TRBJ2-2; TRBD2 agrees at 11 bases. The CDR3 contains 16 residues. Germline CDR1 PRHDT, CDR2 FYEKMQ (reference sequence). Trimming removed 2 bases from V and 2 bases from J; junction bases left unmatched: 1. CDR3: CASSLRLAGNTGELFF. The CDR3 DNA is TGTGCCAGCAGCTTAAGACTAGCGGGAAACACCGGGGAGCTGTTTTTT.

This clone was observed a few times. The chain combines TRBV5-5 with TRBJ2-7; D not resolved. The germline V gene has CDR1 SGHKS and CDR2 YYEKEE (reference sequence). CDR3 length: 11 residues. Trimming removed 0 bases from V and 4 bases from J, with 2 bases in between. The CDR3 reads CASSLGYEQYF. In nucleotides, the CDR3 is TGTGCCAGCAGCTTGGGATACGAGCAGTACTTC.

The chain employs TRBV6-5 and TRBJ2-5, with 7 bases matching TRBD2. The V and J ends lost 0 bases and 10 bases, in that order; junction bases with no gene match: 2. The V gene's germline CDR1 is MNHEY and CDR2 SVGAGI. The CDR3 is made up of 12 amino acids. This CDR3 is CASSYSAGVQYF. In DNA form, the CDR3 reads TGTGCCAGCAGTTACTCCGCGGGGGTCCAGTACTTC.

This chain connects TRBV6-1 to TRBJ2-4; D is ambiguous. Trimming pared 4 bases from V and 5 bases from J, leaving 12 bases between. CDR1 and CDR2 from the germline V gene are MNHNS and SASEGT. The CDR3 sequence is 14 residues long. This CDR3 is CASSVNTQENIQYF. In DNA, the CDR3 is TGTGCCAGCAGTGTGAACACGCAGGAAAACATTCAGTACTTC.

This clone is a singleton in its sample. The rearrangement uses TRBV6-6 and TRBJ1-4; possibly TRBD1 for D (6 bases). The germline CDR1 and CDR2 sequences are MNHNY and SVGAGI (reference sequence). The germline V and J ends were trimmed by 2 bases and 8 bases, with 18 bases remaining between them. The CDR3 spans 16 residues. This chain's CDR3 is CASSYPPGGLREKLFF. CDR3 sequence (DNA): TGTGCCAGCAGTTACCCCCCGGGGGGGCTGAGGGAAAAACTGTTTTTT.

This chain uses TRBV7-8 with TRBJ2-1; 9 nucleotides line up with TRBD1. The CDR3 runs 17 residues. CDR1 SGHVS and CDR2 FQNEAQ come from the germline V gene. Unmatched junction bases numbered 13, after V lost 5 bases and J lost 5 bases. The CDR3 protein is CASSHAGTGKGNNEQFF. CDR3 in DNA: TGTGCCAGCAGCCATGCCGGGACAGGGAAGGGCAACAATGAGCAGTTCTTC.

The V and J genes are TRBV30 and TRBJ1-4; D is ambiguous. Germline CDR1 and CDR2: GTSNPN and SVGIG (reference sequence). The V gene lost 3 bases and the J gene lost 4 bases, with 15 bases spanning the gap. The length of the CDR3 is 15 residues. CDR3 nucleotide sequence: TGTGCCTGGAGGGCCCCGGGAGGCCGTAATGAAAAACTGTTTTTT. Translation gives CAWRAPGGRNEKLFF.

This clone was observed a few times. This sequence joins TRBV7-9 and TRBJ2-3; the D call may be TRBD1 or TRBD2 (5 bases each). V was cut by 3 bases and J by 4 bases, with 23 bases left in between. The CDR3 length is 18 residues. Per germline, CDR1 SEHNR and CDR2 FQNEAQ (reference sequence). The CDR3 nucleotides read TGTGCCAGCAGCTTGAGGGAACCGGGACCCAGGCGACCAGATACGCAGTATTTT. It encodes CASSLREPGPRRPDTQYF.

The chain recombines TRBV7-2 with TRBJ2-3; D unclear. CDR1 SGHTA and CDR2 FQGNSA come from the germline V gene. V was cut by 2 bases and J by 0 bases, with 12 bases left in between. The CDR3 spans 16 residues. CDR3 coding DNA: TGTGCCAGCAGCTTACGACTGATCGTTAGCACAGATACGCAGTATTTT. It codes for CASSLRLIVSTDTQYF.

The chain recombines TRBV5-1 with TRBJ2-1, with D maybe TRBD2 (5 bases). V gave up 0 bases and J gave up 9 bases, with 10 bases separating them. From germline, CDR1 is SGHRS and CDR2 YFSETQ. This CDR3 region has 13 residues. The chain's CDR3 is CASSLATGSEQFF. DNA of the CDR3: TGCGCCAGCAGCTTGGCGACGGGGAGTGAGCAGTTCTTC.

Here the CDR3 reads CASSFEPTYEQYF. CDR3 nucleotides: TGCGCCAGCAGCTTTGAGCCAACCTACGAGCAGTACTTC. V gene TRBV5-1 combines with J gene TRBJ2-7; D is uncertain. The germline V gene has CDR1 SGHRS and CDR2 YFSETQ. V was clipped by 2 bases and J by 2 bases, with 8 bases between them. The CDR3 totals 13 residues.

This chain uses TRBV29-1 with TRBJ1-1; no clear D gene. This CDR3 is 10 amino acids long. Germline loops: CDR1 SQVTM, CDR2 ANQGSEA. Trimming removed 4 bases at V and 5 bases at J, with 5 bases between. The CDR3 DNA follows: TGCAGCGTTGGGTCGACTGAAGCTTTCTTT. It translates to CSVGSTEAFF.

This chain connects TRBV4-3 to TRBJ2-5; 8 nucleotides agree with TRBD2. V trimming: 0 bases; J trimming: 5 bases; junction bases outside the gene matches: 11. Germline V gene sequence: CDR1 LGHNA, CDR2 YSLEER. CDR3 size: 17 residues. CDR3 nucleotides: TGCGCCAGCAGCCAAGATCTCGGGACTAGGACGGACGAGACCCAGTACTTC. Residues: CASSQDLGTRTDETQYF.

The rearrangement uses TRBV5-6 and TRBJ2-7, with D possibly matching TRBD1 (6 bases). V was pared by 4 bases and J by 5 bases, with 22 bases between. Germline V gene data show CDR1 as SGHDT and CDR2 as YYEEEE. This CDR3 is 16 amino acids long. The DNA for the CDR3 is TGTGCCAGCAGCCCGGACAGATTAATAATTGTCCACGAGCAGTACTTC. It translates to CASSPDRLIIVHEQYF.

The chain has TRBV6-1 and TRBJ2-7; D might be TRBD1 or TRBD2, each matching 6 bases. The V end was cut by 8 bases, the J end by 0 bases, with 14 bases between. The length of the CDR3 is 14 residues. The germline gives CDR1 MNHNS, CDR2 SASEGT. This CDR3 reads CASGGRRPSYEQYF. Here the CDR3 DNA reads TGTGCCAGCGGGGGGCGGCGGCCCTCCTACGAGCAGTACTTC.

The rearrangement links TRBV7-9 to TRBJ1-2, with 8 bases fitting TRBD1. The ends lost 7 bases at V and 2 bases at J; junction bases unmatched: 12. The CDR3 has 16 amino acids. From germline, CDR1 is SEHNR and CDR2 FQNEAQ (reference sequence). CDR3 sequence: CASTQLTGAFNYGYTF. CDR3 in DNA: TGTGCCAGCACCCAACTGACAGGGGCTTTCAACTATGGCTACACCTTC.